Reported below is one T cell receptor (beta chain). Its antigen is not identified. The data belong to a study of T-cell memory formation after mild COVID-19. Study-wide results and caveats: The main location of contracting CD4+ clones was CM and EM, and that of contracting CD8+ clones was EMRA.

One entry per CDR3 protein results from TCRdb running MiXCR on the 5' RACE reads. The sample yields roughly 280,000 distinct CDR3 sequences, 15% to 20% seen once. J gave up 7 bases and V 6 bases, and 18 bases lay outside the gene matches. CDR1 and CDR2 (germline): KGHSH, LQKENI. This CDR3 spans 18 amino acids. Sequenced input: PBMCs or a T cell subset sorted from them (not recorded which). The chain recombines TRBV18 with TRBJ2-3; 11 bases are shared with TRBD2. The receptor was isolated from a man in his late teens or twenties who had mild COVID-19 (a few samples of this study predate the infection). Cell type and time point are not known. The CDR3 spells CASSRVASGGSSSNTQYF. The CDR3 nucleotides read TGTGCCAGCTCCCGCGTGGCTAGCGGGGGGTCCTCTTCCAATACGCAGTATTTT. Full variable domain (remainder filled in from reference TRBV18 and TRBJ2-3): NAGVMQNPRHLVRRRGQEARLRCSPMKGHSHVYWYRQLPEEGLKFMVYLQKENIIDESGMPKERFSAEFPKEGPSILRIQQVVRGDSAAYFCASSRVASGGSSSNTQYFGPGTRLTVL.